The following is a T cell receptor beta chain sequence with its context. The sample originates from a study of T cell changes during pregnancy in multiple sclerosis. V shed 0 bases, J shed 4 bases, and the junction held 9 bases outside the gene matches. Germline CDR1 reads SGHRS; CDR2 reads YFSETQ. The CDR3 sequence is 16 residues long. Only in-frame clones appear in the TCRdb table, and some are missing; sequencing was by immunoSEQ multiplex PCR. The sample gives under 70,000 clones, 91% of which show up once; about 0.5% is in the top ten. This clonotype originated in a female donor in good health, enrolled as a control in a pregnancy study. The starting material was CD4+ T cells from peripheral blood mononuclear cells, obtained after pregnancy. The V call is TRBV5-1, the J call TRBJ2-7; TRBD1 matches at 8 bases. CDR3 protein: CASSLARGLLLYEQYF. The CDR3 DNA sequence: TGCGCCAGCAGCTTGGCCAGGGGGCTCTTGCTTTACGAGCAGTACTTC.